What follows are 5 T cell receptor beta chains derived from one specimen sequenced in a study of cytomegalovirus exposure and HLA in healthy donors. The PCR contained 60 Vbeta and 13 Jbeta primers. The protocol was immunoSEQ multiplex PCR, while the TCRdb copy is restricted to in-frame clones and leaves out a portion. Seen here are 90,000 to 150,000 clones, roughly four fifths observed once, and the top ten hold approximately 1.8%. Sample: PBMCs. The receptors originated from a man aged 40-49 years in good health and CMV-seronegative.

This chain joins TRBV5-1 and TRBJ1-1, with 7 bases that match TRBD1. The junction had 9 bases not matched to a gene; V was cut back by 6 bases and J by 4 bases. The CDR3 has 14 amino acids. Germline values: CDR1 SGHRS, CDR2 YFSETQ. The CDR3 nucleotides read TGCGCCAGCACCAACACGCCAGGGGGCACTGAAGCTTTCTTT. This encodes CASTNTPGGTEAFF. The whole variable domain, filled in from reference TRBV5-1 and TRBJ1-1, reads KAGVTQTPRYLIKTRGQQVTLSCSPISGHRSVSWYQQTPGQGLQFLFEYFSETQRNKGNFPGRFSGRQFSNSRSEMNVSTLELGDSALYLCASTNTPGGTEAFFGQGTRLTVV.

This clone has only one observation. The rearrangement joins TRBV7-9 to TRBJ1-1; D remains ambiguous. Germline CDR1 is SEHNR and CDR2 is FQNEAQ (reference sequence). Trimming shortened V by 2 bases and J by 11 bases, and 12 bases separated the two germline ends. This CDR3 region has 12 residues. The CDR3 sequence is CASSLFDMVAFF. DNA for the CDR3: TGTGCCAGCAGCTTATTCGACATGGTGGCTTTCTTT.

The chain is built from TRBV19 and TRBJ2-7, with TRBD1 matching 11 bases. Per germline, CDR1 LNHDA and CDR2 SQIVND (reference sequence). This CDR3 is 14 amino acids long. Trimming cost V 3 bases and J 7 bases; bases outside gene matches: 5. The CDR3 region is CASSIPGQGEEQYF. CDR3 DNA sequence: TGTGCCAGTAGTATTCCGGGACAGGGGGAAGAGCAGTACTTC.

The rearrangement uses TRBV5-1 and TRBJ2-5, with TRBD2 identical over 10 bases. Germline CDR1 reads SGHRS; CDR2 reads YFSETQ. The CDR3 totals 15 residues. Trimming at V came to 0 bases and at J to 4 bases, leaving 3 bases not matched to a gene. The CDR3 DNA sequence: TGCGCCAGCAGCTTGGCGGTAGCGGGGGGAGAGACCCAGTACTTC. Its translation: CASSLAVAGGETQYF.

The CDR3 nucleotides are TGCGCCAGCAGCCCCGGACAGGGAGGGGCCCAGTACTTC. Its translation: CASSPGQGGAQYF. The gene calls are TRBV5-1 and TRBJ2-5, with a weak D call TRBD1 (8 bases). Germline CDR1 SGHRS, CDR2 YFSETQ. The CDR3 covers 13 residues. Trimming pared 4 bases from V and 9 bases from J, leaving 16 bases between.